This TCR beta chain originates from a study of blood T cells in healthy people across ages (dated by TCRdb to 2015 to 2017). Regarding the complete study: Template switching captured roughly one uniquely barcoded TCR beta cDNA molecule per two T cells in model experiments. The study measured age-related changes in TCR beta repertoire diversity using deep sequencing normalized with unique cDNA molecular identifiers. The donors were divided into four age groups: young (average approximately 16 years), middle-aged (around 37), aged (approximately 64) and long-lived (roughly 82). To avoid experimental bias, donors of different ages were randomly spread across the sequencing lanes. Using the same blood draw, the study looked at two additional independent replicas of 1 million unique cDNA reads for two donors, one aged 18 to 29 and the other aged 80 or older. Here is what the overall study found, with its caveats: The long-lived group showed more naive CD4+ T cells, fewer expanded clones and increased TCR diversity than the aged group, suggesting age selection. Estimates of total diversity from one million sequenced T cells were regarded as lower bounds and underestimates. Because the CMV infection status of the donors was unknown, age-related changes in expanded clonotypes may potentially have been confounded. As age increased, observed TCR beta diversity per million T cells dropped in a roughly linear way, and a significant reduction was already evident by age 40. Conclusive comparison of naive and antigen-experienced compartments was prevented by the profiling of bulk unsorted PBMCs. The percentage of naive T cells measured by flow cytometry correlated strongly with observed TCR beta diversity.

Systemically healthy Caucasian individuals from Russia, 39 in total and aged roughly 6 to 95 years, were included as donors. Each donor gave ten milliliters of peripheral blood, drawn into EDTA-treated Vacutainer tubes. Ficoll-Paque density-gradient centrifugation was used to isolate PBMCs, with at least 7 million per sample. Total RNA was extracted from PBMCs with Trizol reagent, with at least 6 micrograms obtained per sample. For every donor, flow cytometry on a PBMC aliquot measured the percentage of naive CD45RAhigh/CD27high T cells. The library relied on 5' RACE. Sequencing relied on an Illumina HiSeq 2500. A second PCR of about 7 to 12 cycles was run with a J-beta primer mix and a sample-barcoded 5' primer. Each TCR beta cDNA molecule received a unique molecular identifier from a template-switch 5' adaptor carrying 12 random nucleotides. Each sample yielded at least 3 million CDR3-containing paired-end reads. All of the RNA was converted into first-strand cDNA using the Mint cDNA synthesis kit, with a TRBC-specific oligonucleotide serving as the primer. Following uracil-DNA glycosylase treatment, a first 18-cycle PCR with universal primers M1SS and BC2_uni_R was performed on all cDNA. The original methods were these. For normalization, 1 million high-quality reads, each with a distinct molecular identifier, were randomly selected from each sample. Instead of being binned into consensus sequences, reads with shared molecular identifiers were discarded. MiTCR, run with a Q25 quality threshold and the strictest error-elimination algorithm, handled CDR3 identification, clonotype clustering and error correction. A nonparametric unseen species model using Euler transformation provided a lower-bound estimate of total TCR beta diversity. TCRdb reran the public reads through fastp at Q25 and MiXCR, keeping productive beta chains. Here each entry gathers all rows of one CDR3 protein and keeps the most common genes and DNA. Clone size and V and J calls follow TCRdb, not the original study. Within this sample are over 1,200,000 distinct CDR3 sequences, with approximately 59% of them counted one time only. 6.5% to 8% of the sample rests with the top ten.

The germline V gene yields SGHAT for CDR1 and FQNNGV for CDR2. The CDR3 covers 15 residues, taking in both the cysteine and the phenylalanine. This entry keeps only the CDR3 DNA: 45 bases, framed from base 1. This clonotype was seen a handful of times. There is no known antigen for this receptor. Base qualities were left out, and no much larger clone turns up one base away. This clonotype originated in a man younger than 35 in good health. Sequencing input: blood. In this chain, TRBV11-2 is recombined with TRBJ2-4; 8 junctional bases match TRBD2. The DNA end is more similar to TRBJ2-7, so the J call may be wrong. The sequenced DNA: TGTGCCAGCAGCTTAGGCTCCAGCGGGAGTTACGAGCAGTACTTC. Protein translation: CASSLGSSGSYEQYF.